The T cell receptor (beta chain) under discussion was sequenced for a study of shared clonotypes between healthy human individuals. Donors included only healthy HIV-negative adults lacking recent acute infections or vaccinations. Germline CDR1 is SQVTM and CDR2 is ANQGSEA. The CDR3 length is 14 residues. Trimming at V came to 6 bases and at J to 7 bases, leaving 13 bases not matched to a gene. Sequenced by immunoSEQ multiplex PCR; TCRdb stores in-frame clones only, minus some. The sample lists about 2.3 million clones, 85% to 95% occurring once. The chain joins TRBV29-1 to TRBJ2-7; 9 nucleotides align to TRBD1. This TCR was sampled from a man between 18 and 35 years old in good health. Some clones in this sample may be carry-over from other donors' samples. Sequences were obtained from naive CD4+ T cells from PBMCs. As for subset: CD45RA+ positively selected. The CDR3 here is CSVTQAGTGSEQYF. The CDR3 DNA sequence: TGCAGCGTCACCCAGGCCGGGACAGGGTCTGAGCAGTACTTC.